The T cell receptor (beta chain) described here comes from a study of blood T cell repertoires in COVID-19. Study background: From the United States, Italy and Spain came samples of acute and convalescent COVID-19. PBMCs, B-cell-depleted T cells, or T cells provided the cDNA or gDNA that made up the material.

Profiled with immunoSEQ multiplex PCR; TCRdb holds only in-frame clones, not every one. The table has roughly 230,000 clones, 70% to 85% seen once. Those enrolled, adults aged 18 to 89 years, came from 20 to 25 US areas. Self-reported history from a screening survey and questionnaire set each donor's cohort. J gave up 5 bases and V 6 bases, and 8 bases lay outside the gene matches. The germline CDR1 and CDR2 sequences are SNHLY and FYNNEI. The CDR3 sequence is 15 residues long. The sequencing sample was made of PBMCs or T cells enriched from blood (not recorded which). This clonotype was sampled from an older woman who had recovered from COVID-19. The V gene is TRBV2, the J gene TRBJ2-2, with 8 bases lining up with TRBD1. The CDR3 coding sequence is TGTGCCAGCAGCACCAGGGACAGGCTTACCGGGGAGCTGTTTTTT. This translates into CASSTRDRLTGELFF.